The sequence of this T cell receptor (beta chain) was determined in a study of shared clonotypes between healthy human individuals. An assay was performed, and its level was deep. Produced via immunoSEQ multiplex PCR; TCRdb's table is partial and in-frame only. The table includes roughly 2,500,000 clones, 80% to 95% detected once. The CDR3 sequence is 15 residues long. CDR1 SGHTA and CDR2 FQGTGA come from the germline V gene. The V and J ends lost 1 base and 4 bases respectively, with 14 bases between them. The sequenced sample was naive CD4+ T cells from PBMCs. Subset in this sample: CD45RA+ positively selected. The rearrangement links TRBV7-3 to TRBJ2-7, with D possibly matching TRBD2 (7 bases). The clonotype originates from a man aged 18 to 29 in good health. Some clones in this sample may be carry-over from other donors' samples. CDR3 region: CASSLMGGPGYEQYF. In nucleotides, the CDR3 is TGTGCCAGCAGCTTAATGGGGGGGCCGGGATACGAGCAGTACTTC.